This T cell receptor beta chain was identified during a study of blood T cell repertoires in COVID-19. About the research overall: Samples representing acute and convalescent COVID-19 were sourced from the United States, Italy and Spain. T cells, B-cell-depleted T cells, or PBMCs supplied cDNA or gDNA.

The germline V gene encodes CDR1 SQVTM and CDR2 ANQGSEA. The CDR3 extends over 14 amino acids. V was pared by 7 bases and J by 4 bases, with 17 bases between. In the source study's methods: Amplification of reference gene primers was used by the study to estimate nucleated cell counts. The table came from immunoSEQ multiplex PCR; TCRdb's copy has only in-frame clones and leaves some out. That table furnishes V, J and clone size, whereas the DNA furnished D and trimming. The table lists 80,000 to 95,000 clones, more than 70% of them singletons, with approximately 22% in the top ten. The TCR sequence derives from an elderly woman in a cohort sampled during active or convalescent COVID-19. The gene calls are TRBV29-1 and TRBJ2-1; D perhaps matches TRBD2 (6 bases). The sample consisted of peripheral blood. The CDR3 DNA sequence: TGCAGCGCTCTTACGGCGGGGTCTTACAATGAGCAGTTCTTC. Translation gives CSALTAGSYNEQFF.